The entry below describes one T cell receptor beta chain. The CDR3 is made up of 14 amino acids. V lost 5 bases, J lost 4 bases, and 3 bases stayed unmatched. Germline lookup yields CDR1 KGHSH and CDR2 LQKENI. Two negative PCRs, clearance, or symptom resolution characterized the recovered Cohort 3 donors. The data derive from a study of blood T cell repertoires in COVID-19. As for the study in general: Sources were T cells, B-cell-depleted T cells, or PBMCs; the material itself was cDNA or gDNA.

Assay: immunoSEQ multiplex PCR; the TCRdb copy retains only in-frame clones and omits some. Of fewer than 400,000 clones detected, 75% to 90% appear once; the ten largest clones hold 4% to 6%. This sequence was found in a man between 60 and 70 years old who had recovered from COVID-19. The specimen sequenced was PBMCs or T cells enriched from blood (not recorded which). The chain joins TRBV18 to TRBJ1-5, with 9 positions matching TRBD1. In DNA form, the CDR3 reads TGTGCCAGCTCATTGGGACAGGGTAATCAGCCCCAGCATTTT. Its translation is CASSLGQGNQPQHF.